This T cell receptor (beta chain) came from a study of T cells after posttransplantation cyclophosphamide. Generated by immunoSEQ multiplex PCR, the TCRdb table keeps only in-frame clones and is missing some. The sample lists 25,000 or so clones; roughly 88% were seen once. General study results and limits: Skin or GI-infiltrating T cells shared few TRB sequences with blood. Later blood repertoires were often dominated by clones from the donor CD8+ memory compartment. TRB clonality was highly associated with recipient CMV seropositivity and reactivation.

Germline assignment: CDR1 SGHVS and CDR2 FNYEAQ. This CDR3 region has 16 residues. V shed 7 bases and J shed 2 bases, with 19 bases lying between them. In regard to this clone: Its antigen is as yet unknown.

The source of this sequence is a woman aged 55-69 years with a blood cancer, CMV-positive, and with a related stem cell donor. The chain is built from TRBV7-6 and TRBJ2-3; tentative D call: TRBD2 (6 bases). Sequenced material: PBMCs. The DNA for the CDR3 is TGTGCCAGCACCCTAAGCTCCGGGACTTTCACAGATACGCAGTATTTT. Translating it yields CASTLSSGTFTDTQYF.